These T cell receptor beta chains were read from a single sample in a study of cytomegalovirus exposure and HLA in healthy donors. Generated by immunoSEQ multiplex PCR, the TCRdb table keeps only in-frame clones and is missing some. The sample includes around 120,000 clones, 84% of them seen just once. The material sequenced was PBMCs. The source of these receptors is a man aged 45-60 years in good health and CMV-seronegative. The CDR3 runs from the conserved cysteine through the conserved F or W. The D gene is left open where the match is weak. Only some rows state a clone size, as once, few, many or a class for expanded clones.

TRBJ2-2,TRBV25-1,.,.,CASSALEAQGDTGELFF,TGTGCCAGCAGTGCCCTGGAGGCACAGGGAGACACCGGGGAGCTGTTTTTT
TRBJ2-5,TRBV10-3,.,TRBD2,CAISEEGLAGGPETQYF,TGTGCCATCAGTGAAGAGGGGCTAGCGGGGGGGCCCGAGACCCAGTACTTC
TRBJ1-3,TRBV5-1,.,.,CASSLDGLGFSGNTIYF,TGCGCCAGCAGCCTTGACGGACTGGGGTTCTCTGGAAACACCATATATTTT
TRBJ2-2,TRBV4-2,.,TRBD2,CASSQDRAGGRRTDTGELFF,TGTGCCAGCAGCCAAGATCGGGCGGGGGGACGCCGAACGGACACCGGGGAGCTGTTTTTT
TRBJ1-4,TRBV18,.,TRBD1,CASSPAGGDEKLFF,TGTGCCAGCTCACCGGCAGGGGGCGATGAAAAACTGTTTTTT
TRBJ2-7,TRBV5-1,.,.,CASGVTGPPYERYF,TGCGCCAGCGGCGTGACAGGCCCCCCCTACGAGCGGTACTTC
TRBJ1-5,TRBV6-1,.,TRBD1,CASSVQGASNQPQHF,TGTGCCAGCAGTGTGCAGGGGGCGAGCAATCAGCCCCAGCATTTT
TRBJ1-1,TRBV25-1,.,TRBD1,CASLRTGAVEAFF,TGTGCCAGCCTTAGGACAGGGGCCGTCGAAGCTTTCTTT
TRBJ1-2,TRBV4-2,.,TRBD1,CASSQVRAVLGQGDGYTF,TGTGCCAGCAGCCAAGTGCGGGCTGTTCTGGGACAGGGGGATGGCTACACCTTC
TRBJ1-1,TRBV19,.,TRBD1,CASRQGYTEAFF,TGTGCCAGCCGACAGGGGTACACTGAAGCTTTCTTT
TRBJ2-1,TRBV7-9,.,.,CASSPLAGKGYNEQFF,TGTGCCAGCAGCCCTTTGGCGGGGAAGGGGTACAATGAGCAGTTCTTC
TRBJ2-7,TRBV4-3,.,TRBD1,CASSQGLGTGGYEQYF,TGCGCCAGCAGCCAAGGGCTAGGGACAGGGGGATACGAGCAGTACTTC
TRBJ1-2,TRBV19,.,.,CASSMGRSNYGYTF,TGTGCCAGTAGTATGGGCAGGTCTAACTATGGCTACACCTTC
TRBJ2-1,TRBV11-2,.,.,CASSLRLGGDRYNEQFF,TGTGCCAGCAGCCTAAGACTCGGAGGGGATCGGTACAATGAGCAGTTCTTC
TRBJ2-1,TRBV4-1,.,.,CASSQLNEQFF,TGCGCCAGCAGCCAACTCAATGAGCAGTTCTTC
TRBJ2-5,TRBV9,.,.,CASSVGPTQETQYF,TGTGCCAGCAGCGTAGGGCCAACCCAAGAGACCCAGTACTTC
TRBJ1-1,TRBV12-5,.,TRBD1,CASALGQLNTEAFF,TGTGCTAGTGCCTTGGGACAGTTGAACACTGAAGCTTTCTTT
TRBJ1-2,TRBV5-1,once,TRBD1,CASSSTRQGTEGYTF,TGCGCCAGCAGCTCAACCCGACAGGGGACTGAGGGCTACACCTTC
TRBJ1-1,TRBV7-9,.,.,CASSMLGGNTEAFF,TGTGCCAGCAGCATGCTGGGGGGGAACACTGAAGCTTTCTTT
TRBJ1-1,TRBV27,.,.,CASSLSPGMNTEAFF,TGTGCCAGCAGTTTATCGCCAGGCATGAACACTGAAGCTTTCTTT
TRBJ2-5,TRBV30,.,.,CAWSNKGGVETQYF,TGTGCCTGGAGTAACAAGGGAGGAGTGGAGACCCAGTACTTC
TRBJ1-2,TRBV19,.,.,CASSPQGYGYTF,TGTGCCAGTAGTCCCCAGGGCTATGGCTACACCTTC
TRBJ2-2,TRBV5-1,.,TRBD1,CASTLGQGRAGELFF,TGCGCCAGCACCTTAGGACAGGGTCGAGCCGGGGAGCTGTTTTTT
TRBJ1-2,TRBV10-3,.,.,CAISEQNTGGHGYTF,TGTGCCATCAGTGAGCAAAACACGGGGGGGCATGGCTACACCTTC
TRBJ2-1,TRBV14,.,TRBD2,CASSQSRGRGGRNEQFF,TGTGCCAGCAGCCAGAGCCGAGGGCGGGGGGGCCGCAATGAGCAGTTCTTC
TRBJ2-2,TRBV7-6,.,.,CASSPRAGDGELFF,TGTGCCAGCAGCCCGAGGGCCGGGGACGGGGAGCTGTTTTTT
TRBJ2-2,TRBV29-1,.,TRBD2,CSVEGGYTGELFF,TGCAGCGTTGAGGGGGGGTACACCGGGGAGCTGTTTTTT
TRBJ1-1,TRBV19,few,.,CATHGGARSTEAFF,TGTGCCACCCACGGGGGGGCTAGGAGCACTGAAGCTTTCTTT
TRBJ2-2,TRBV7-9,.,TRBD1,CSSSLVVGTENTGELFF,TGTTCCAGCAGCTTAGTGGTGGGGACAGAGAACACCGGGGAGCTGTTTTTT
TRBJ1-1,TRBV7-9,.,.,CASSLSGYTEAFF,TGTGCCAGCAGCTTATCGGGGTACACTGAAGCTTTCTTT
TRBJ2-5,TRBV9,once,.,CASSVGSTFGETQYF,TGTGCCAGCAGCGTAGGATCAACCTTCGGGGAGACCCAGTACTTC